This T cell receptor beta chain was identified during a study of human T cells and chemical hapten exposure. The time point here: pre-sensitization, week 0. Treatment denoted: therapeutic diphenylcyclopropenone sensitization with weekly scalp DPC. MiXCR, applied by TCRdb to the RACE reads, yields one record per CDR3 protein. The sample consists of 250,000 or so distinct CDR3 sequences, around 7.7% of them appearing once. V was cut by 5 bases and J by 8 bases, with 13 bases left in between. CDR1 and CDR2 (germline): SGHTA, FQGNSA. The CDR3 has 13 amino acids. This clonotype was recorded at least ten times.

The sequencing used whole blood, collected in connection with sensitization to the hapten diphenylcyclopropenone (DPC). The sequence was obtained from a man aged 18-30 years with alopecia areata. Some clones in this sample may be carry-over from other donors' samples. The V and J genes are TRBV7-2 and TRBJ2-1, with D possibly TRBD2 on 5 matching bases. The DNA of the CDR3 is TGTGCCAGCAGCATATTTAGCGTCGATGAGCAGTTCTTC. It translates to CASSIFSVDEQFF.